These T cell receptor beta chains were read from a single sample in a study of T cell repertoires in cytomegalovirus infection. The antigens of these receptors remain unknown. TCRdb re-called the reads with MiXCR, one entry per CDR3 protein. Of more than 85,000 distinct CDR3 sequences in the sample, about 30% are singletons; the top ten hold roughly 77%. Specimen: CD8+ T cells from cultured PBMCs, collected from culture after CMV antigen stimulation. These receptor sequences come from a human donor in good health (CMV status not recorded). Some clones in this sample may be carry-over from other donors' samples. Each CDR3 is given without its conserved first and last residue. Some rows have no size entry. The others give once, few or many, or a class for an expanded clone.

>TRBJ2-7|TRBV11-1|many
ASSLQDYEQY
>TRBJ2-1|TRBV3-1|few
ASSQVEGAYNEQF
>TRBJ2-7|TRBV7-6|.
ASSLSGGDGQY
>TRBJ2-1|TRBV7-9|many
ASSFAGTSGYNEQF
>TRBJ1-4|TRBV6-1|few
ASRDTTNEKLF
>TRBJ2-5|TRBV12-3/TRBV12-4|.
ASNPTGPQETQY
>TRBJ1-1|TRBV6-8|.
ASRLNTEAF
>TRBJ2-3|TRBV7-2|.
ASSLDGTSTDTQY
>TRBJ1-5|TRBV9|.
ASSAGTAFGNQPQH
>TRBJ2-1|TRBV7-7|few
ASSAAGTSFYNEQF
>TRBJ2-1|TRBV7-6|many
ASSLTGGAPYNEQF
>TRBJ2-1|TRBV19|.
ASSIMGGIDEQF
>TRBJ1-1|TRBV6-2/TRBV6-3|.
ASSYSRGTPNTEAF
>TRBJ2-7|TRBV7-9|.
ASSARGNEQY
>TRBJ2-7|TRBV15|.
ATSYSGYEQY
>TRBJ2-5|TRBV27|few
ASSYLDSQETQY
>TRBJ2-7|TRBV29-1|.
SVENPGSVDEQY
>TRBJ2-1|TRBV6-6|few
ASSYGGINEQF
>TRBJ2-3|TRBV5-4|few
ASKSGTDTQY
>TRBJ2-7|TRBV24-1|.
ATSDTDRGDEQY
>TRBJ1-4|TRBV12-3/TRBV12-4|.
ASSLAGTEKLF
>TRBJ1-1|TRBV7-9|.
ASSFGGADTEAF
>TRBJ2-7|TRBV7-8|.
ASSGNYEQY
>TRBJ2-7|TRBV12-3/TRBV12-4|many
ASSFGTGVSLRYEQY
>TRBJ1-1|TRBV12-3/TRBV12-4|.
ASSLSMTGVTEAF
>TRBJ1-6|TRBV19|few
ASSMDRGNSPLH
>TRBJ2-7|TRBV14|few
ASSPDVSYEQY
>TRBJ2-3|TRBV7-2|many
ASSRILASTDTQY
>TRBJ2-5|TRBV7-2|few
ASSLEGLGPRETQY
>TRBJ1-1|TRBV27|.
ASSLSVDLNTEAF
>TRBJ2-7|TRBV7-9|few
ASSLGGGYYEQY
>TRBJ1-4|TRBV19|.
ASSYVRGQGEEKLF
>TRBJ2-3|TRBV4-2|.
ASSHGSGSDTQY
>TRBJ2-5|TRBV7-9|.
ASSPAGTQETQY
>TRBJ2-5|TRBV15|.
ATSSRRGQETQY
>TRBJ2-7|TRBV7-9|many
ASSSPRGGGPAYEQY
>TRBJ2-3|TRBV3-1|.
ASSHGLAGGYTQY
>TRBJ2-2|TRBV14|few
ASSRDRLTGELF
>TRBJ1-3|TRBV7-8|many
ASSLLSGTGPGNTIY
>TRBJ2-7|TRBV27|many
ASSFSKGEEQY
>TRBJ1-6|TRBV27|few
ASSSPGRSYNSPLH
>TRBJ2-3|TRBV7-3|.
ASSLDPGQRTDTQY
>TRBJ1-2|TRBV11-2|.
ASSLGQVNYGYT
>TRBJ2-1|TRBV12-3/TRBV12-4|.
ASSLADEQF
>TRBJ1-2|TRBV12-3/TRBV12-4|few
ASSLSPGGTLYGYT
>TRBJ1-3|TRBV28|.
AWYYPISSGNTIY
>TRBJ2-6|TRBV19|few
ASSEGAGANVLT
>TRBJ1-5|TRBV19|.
ASSSEEGSGVRPQH
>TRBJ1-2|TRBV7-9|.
ASYGGIHGYT
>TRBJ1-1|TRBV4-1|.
ASSQEGSRVQGTEAF
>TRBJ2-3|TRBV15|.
ATSGLGLAGGHTQY
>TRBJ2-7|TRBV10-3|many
AISDETHYEQY
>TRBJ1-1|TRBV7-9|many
ASSHNRASNTEAF